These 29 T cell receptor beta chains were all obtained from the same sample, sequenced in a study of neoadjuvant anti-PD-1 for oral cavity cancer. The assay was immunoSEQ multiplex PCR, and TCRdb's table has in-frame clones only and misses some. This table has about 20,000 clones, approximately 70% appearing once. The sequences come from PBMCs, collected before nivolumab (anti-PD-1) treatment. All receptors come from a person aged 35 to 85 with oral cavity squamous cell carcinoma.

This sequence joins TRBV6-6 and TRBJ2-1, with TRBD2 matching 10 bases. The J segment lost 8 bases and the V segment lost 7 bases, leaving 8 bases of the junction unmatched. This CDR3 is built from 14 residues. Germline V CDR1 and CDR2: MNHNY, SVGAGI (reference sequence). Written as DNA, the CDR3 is TGTGCCAGCACCTCCTCTAGCGGGAGTGATGAGCAGTTCTTC. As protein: CASTSSSGSDEQFF.

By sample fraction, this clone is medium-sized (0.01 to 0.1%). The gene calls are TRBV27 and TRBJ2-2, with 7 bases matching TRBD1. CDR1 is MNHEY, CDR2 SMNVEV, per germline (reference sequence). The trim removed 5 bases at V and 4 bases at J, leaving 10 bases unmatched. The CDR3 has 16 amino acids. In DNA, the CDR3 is TGTGCCAGCAGTCCGACTGACAGGGACGGCACCGGGGAGCTGTTTTTT. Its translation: CASSPTDRDGTGELFF.

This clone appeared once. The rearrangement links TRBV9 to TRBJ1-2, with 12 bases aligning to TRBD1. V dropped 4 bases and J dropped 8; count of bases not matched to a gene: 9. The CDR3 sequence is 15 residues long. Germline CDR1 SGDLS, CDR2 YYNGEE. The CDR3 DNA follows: TGTGCCAGCAGCTCATCCCGGGACAGGGGGCAAGGCTACACCTTC. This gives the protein CASSSSRDRGQGYTF.

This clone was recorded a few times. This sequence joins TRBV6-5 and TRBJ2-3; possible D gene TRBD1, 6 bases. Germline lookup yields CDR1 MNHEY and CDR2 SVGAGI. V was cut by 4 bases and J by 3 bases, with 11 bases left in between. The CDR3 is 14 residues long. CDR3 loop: CASSWGRGTDTQYF. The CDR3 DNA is TGTGCCAGCAGTTGGGGCAGGGGAACAGATACGCAGTATTTT.

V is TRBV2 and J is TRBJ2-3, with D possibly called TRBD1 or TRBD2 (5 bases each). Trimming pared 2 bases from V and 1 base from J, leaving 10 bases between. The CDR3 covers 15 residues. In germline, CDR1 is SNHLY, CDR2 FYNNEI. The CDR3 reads CASSEFRGGTDTQYF. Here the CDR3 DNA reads TGTGCCAGCAGTGAATTTCGAGGGGGCACAGATACGCAGTATTTT.

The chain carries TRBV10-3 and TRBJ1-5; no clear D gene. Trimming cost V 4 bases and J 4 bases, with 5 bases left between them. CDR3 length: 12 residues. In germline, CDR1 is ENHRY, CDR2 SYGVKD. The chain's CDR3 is CAISGPNQPQHF. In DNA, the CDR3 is TGTGCCATCAGTGGACCGAATCAGCCCCAGCATTTT.

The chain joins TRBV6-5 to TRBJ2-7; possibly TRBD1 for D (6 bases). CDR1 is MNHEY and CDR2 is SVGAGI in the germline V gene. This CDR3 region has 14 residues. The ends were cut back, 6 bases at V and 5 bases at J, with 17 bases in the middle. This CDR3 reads CASSPTGPWNEQYF. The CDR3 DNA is TGTGCCAGCAGCCCGACAGGCCCCTGGAACGAGCAGTACTTC.

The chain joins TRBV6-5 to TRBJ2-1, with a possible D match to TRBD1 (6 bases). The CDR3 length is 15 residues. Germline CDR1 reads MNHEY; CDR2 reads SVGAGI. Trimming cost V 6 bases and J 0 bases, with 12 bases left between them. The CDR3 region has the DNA TGTGCCAGCAGCCTTGTGGGGGCCTCCTACAATGAGCAGTTCTTC. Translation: CASSLVGASYNEQFF.

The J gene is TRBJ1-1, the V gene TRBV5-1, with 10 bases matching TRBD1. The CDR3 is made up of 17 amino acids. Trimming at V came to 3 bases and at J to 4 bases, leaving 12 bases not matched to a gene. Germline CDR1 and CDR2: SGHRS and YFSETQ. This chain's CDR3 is CASSSRQGASGGTEAFF. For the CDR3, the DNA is TGCGCCAGCAGCTCACGACAGGGGGCGAGTGGGGGCACTGAAGCTTTCTTT.

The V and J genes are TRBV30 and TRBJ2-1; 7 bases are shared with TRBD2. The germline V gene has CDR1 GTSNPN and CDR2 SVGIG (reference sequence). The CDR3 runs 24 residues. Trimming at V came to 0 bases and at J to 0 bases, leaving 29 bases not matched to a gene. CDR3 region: CAWSVMMGREVFQPGGISYNEQFF. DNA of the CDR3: TGTGCCTGGAGTGTAATGATGGGCAGGGAGGTTTTTCAGCCGGGAGGTATCTCCTACAATGAGCAGTTCTTC.

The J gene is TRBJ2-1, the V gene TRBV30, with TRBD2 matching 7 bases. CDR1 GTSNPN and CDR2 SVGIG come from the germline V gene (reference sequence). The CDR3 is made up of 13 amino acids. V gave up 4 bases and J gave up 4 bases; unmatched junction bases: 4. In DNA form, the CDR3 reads TGTGCCTGGAACTCGGGAGGATACAATGAGCAGTTCTTC. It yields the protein CAWNSGGYNEQFF.

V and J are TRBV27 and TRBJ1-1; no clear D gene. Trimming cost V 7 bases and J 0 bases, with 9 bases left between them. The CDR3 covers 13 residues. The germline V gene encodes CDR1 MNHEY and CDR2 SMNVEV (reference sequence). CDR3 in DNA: TGTGCCAGCATGCAGACCCTGAACACTGAAGCTTTCTTT. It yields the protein CASMQTLNTEAFF.

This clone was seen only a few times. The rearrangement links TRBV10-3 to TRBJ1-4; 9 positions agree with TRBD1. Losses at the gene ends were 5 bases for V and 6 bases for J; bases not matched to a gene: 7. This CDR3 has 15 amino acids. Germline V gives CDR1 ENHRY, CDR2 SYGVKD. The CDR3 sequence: CAISSPDRGDEKLFF. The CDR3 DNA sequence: TGTGCCATCAGTTCACCGGACAGGGGAGATGAAAAACTGTTTTTT.

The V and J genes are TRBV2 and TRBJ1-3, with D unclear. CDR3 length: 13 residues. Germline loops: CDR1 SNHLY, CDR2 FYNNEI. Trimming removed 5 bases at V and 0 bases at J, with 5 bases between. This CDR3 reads CASSPSSGNTIYF. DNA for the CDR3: TGTGCCAGCAGTCCGTCCTCTGGAAACACCATATATTTT.

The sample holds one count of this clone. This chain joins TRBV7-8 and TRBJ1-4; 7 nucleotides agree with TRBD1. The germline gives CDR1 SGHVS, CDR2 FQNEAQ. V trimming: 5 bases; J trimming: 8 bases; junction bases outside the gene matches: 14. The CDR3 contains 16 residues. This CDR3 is CASSHRGGPLQEKLFF. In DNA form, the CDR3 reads TGTGCCAGCAGCCACAGAGGGGGCCCACTTCAAGAAAAACTGTTTTTT.

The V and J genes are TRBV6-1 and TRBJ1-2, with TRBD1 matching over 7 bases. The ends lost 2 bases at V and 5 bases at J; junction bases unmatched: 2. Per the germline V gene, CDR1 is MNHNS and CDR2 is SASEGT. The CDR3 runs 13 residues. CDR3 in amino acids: CASSESGQYGYTF. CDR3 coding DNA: TGTGCCAGCAGTGAATCGGGACAGTATGGCTACACCTTC.

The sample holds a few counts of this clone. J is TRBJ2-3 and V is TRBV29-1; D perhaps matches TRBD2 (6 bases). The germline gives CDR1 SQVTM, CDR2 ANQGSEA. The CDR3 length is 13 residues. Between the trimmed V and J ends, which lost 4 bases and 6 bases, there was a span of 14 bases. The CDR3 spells CSVGAPGRDTQYF. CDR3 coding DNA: TGCAGCGTTGGCGCCCCAGGGAGGGATACGCAGTATTTT.

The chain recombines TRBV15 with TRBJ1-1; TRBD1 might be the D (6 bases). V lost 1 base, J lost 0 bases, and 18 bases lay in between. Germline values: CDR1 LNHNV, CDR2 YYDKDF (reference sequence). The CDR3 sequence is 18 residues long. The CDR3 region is CATSRVITRGPMNTEAFF. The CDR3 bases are TGTGCCACCAGCAGAGTTATCACCAGGGGTCCGATGAACACTGAAGCTTTCTTT.

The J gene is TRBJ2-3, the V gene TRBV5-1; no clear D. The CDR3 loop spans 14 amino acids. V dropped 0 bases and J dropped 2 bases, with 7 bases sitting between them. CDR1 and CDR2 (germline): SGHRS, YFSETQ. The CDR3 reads CASSLGGNTDTQYF. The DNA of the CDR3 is TGCGCCAGCAGCTTGGGTGGCAACACAGATACGCAGTATTTT.

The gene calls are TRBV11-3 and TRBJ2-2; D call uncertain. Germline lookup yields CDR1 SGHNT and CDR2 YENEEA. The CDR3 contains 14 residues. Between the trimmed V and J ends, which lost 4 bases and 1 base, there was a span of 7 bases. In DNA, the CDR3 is TGTGCCAGCAGCTCTCCAGGGAACACCGGGGAGCTGTTTTTT. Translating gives CASSSPGNTGELFF. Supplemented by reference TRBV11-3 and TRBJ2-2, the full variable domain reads EAGVVQSPRYKIIEKKQPVAFWCNPISGHNTLYWYLQNLGQGPELLIRYENEEAVDDSQLPKDRFSAERLKGVDSTLKIQPAELGDSAVYLCASSSPGNTGELFFGEGSRLTVL.

The CDR3 loop reads CASSLDERSEQYF. The CDR3 nucleotides read TGTGCCAGCAGCTTAGATGAGCGGTCCGAGCAGTACTTC. The chain is built from TRBV11-2 and TRBJ2-7; a weak D match, TRBD2 (5 bases). V was pared by 0 bases and J by 6 bases, with 9 bases between. Germline V gives CDR1 SGHAT, CDR2 FQNNGV. The CDR3 length is 13 residues.

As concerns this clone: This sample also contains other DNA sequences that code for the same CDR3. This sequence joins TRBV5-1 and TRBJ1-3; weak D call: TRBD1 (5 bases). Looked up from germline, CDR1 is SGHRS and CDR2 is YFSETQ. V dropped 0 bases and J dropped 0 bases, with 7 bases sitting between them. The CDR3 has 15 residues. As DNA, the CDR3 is TGCGCCAGCAGCTTGGCGGGGGGCTCTGGAAACACCATATATTTT. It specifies CASSLAGGSGNTIYF.

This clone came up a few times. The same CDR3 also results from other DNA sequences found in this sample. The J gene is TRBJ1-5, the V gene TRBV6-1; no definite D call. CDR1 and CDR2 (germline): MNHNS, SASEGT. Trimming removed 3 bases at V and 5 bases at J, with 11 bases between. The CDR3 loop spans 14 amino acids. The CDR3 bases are TGTGCCAGCAGTGAGAACAGCCCTCATCAGCCCCAGCATTTT. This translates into CASSENSPHQPQHF.

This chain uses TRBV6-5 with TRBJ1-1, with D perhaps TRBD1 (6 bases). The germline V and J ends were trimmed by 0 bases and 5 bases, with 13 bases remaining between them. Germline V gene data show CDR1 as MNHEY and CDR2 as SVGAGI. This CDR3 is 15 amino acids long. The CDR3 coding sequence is TGTGCCAGCAGTTACTCGATGCAGGGGAGGACTGAAGCTTTCTTT. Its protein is CASSYSMQGRTEAFF.

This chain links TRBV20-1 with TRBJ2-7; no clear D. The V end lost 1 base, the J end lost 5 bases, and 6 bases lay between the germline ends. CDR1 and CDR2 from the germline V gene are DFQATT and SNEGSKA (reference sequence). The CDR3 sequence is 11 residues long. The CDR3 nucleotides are TGCAGTGCTAGAGCATCGAACGAGCAGTACTTC. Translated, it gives CSARASNEQYF.

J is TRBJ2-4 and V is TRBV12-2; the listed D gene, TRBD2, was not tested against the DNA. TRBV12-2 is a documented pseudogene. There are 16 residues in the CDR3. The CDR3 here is CASRLVGSVAKNIQYF. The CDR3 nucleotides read TGTGCAAGTCGCTTAGTGGGTAGCGTGGCCAAAAACATTCAGTACTTC.

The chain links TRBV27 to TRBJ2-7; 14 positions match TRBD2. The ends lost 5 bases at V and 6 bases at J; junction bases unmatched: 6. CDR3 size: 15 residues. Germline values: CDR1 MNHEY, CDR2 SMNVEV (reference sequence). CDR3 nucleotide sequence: TGTGCCAGCAGTACGGGACTAGCGGGAGTGCGCGAGCAGTACTTC. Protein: CASSTGLAGVREQYF.

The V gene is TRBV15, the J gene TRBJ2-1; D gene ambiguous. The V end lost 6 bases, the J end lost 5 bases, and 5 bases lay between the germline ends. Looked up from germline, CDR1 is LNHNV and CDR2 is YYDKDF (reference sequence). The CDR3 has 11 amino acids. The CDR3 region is CATRIHNEQFF. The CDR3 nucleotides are TGTGCCACCAGGATCCACAATGAGCAGTTCTTC.

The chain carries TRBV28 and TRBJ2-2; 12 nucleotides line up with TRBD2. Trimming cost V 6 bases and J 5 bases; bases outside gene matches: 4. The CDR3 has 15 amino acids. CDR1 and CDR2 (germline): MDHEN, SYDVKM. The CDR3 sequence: CASSRTSGKTGELFF. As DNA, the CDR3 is TGTGCCAGCAGCCGGACTAGCGGGAAAACCGGGGAGCTGTTTTTT.